A selection of T cell receptor beta chains follows, all from one sample in a study of PD-1 blockade in classical Hodgkin lymphoma. TCRdb's table, derived via immunoSEQ multiplex PCR, lists solely in-frame clones and lacks some. The data show about 93,000 clones, around 80% seen once. Sequencing used peripheral blood mononuclear cells (PBMCs), obtained before the fourth cycle of nivolumab. All receptors come from a human donor with classical Hodgkin lymphoma. Each CDR3 is given with its conserved first and last residue. The order of the fields is V gene, J gene, D gene, CDR3 protein. A D gene is named only where the DNA matches it firmly.

V gene: TRBV5-4
J gene: TRBJ2-1
D gene: TRBD2
CDR3 protein: CASSWGLAGGPGEQFF

V gene: TRBV9
J gene: TRBJ2-7
D gene: TRBD1
CDR3 protein: CASSASDRGTYEQYF

V gene: TRBV4-2
J gene: NA
D gene: TRBD2
CDR3 protein: CASSQDRQPRASGASSYEQYF

V gene: TRBV6-5
J gene: TRBJ1-2
D gene: NA
CDR3 protein: CASSYTGDLGGYTF

V gene: TRBV14
J gene: TRBJ2-3
D gene: NA
CDR3 protein: CASSQGSPSQYF

V gene: TRBV30
J gene: TRBJ1-2
D gene: NA
CDR3 protein: CAWGSGQGNYGYTF

V gene: TRBV9
J gene: TRBJ2-2
D gene: NA
CDR3 protein: CASSVSGATGELFF

V gene: TRBV6-1
J gene: TRBJ2-2
D gene: NA
CDR3 protein: CASSGWDRSELFF

V gene: TRBV5-1
J gene: TRBJ2-5
D gene: NA
CDR3 protein: CASSLARQIQETQYF

V gene: TRBV2
J gene: TRBJ2-7
D gene: NA
CDR3 protein: CASTGLPLISGEQYF

V gene: TRBV5-6
J gene: TRBJ1-1
D gene: NA
CDR3 protein: CASSLKGSRAEAFF

V gene: TRBV10-3
J gene: TRBJ2-3
D gene: NA
CDR3 protein: CAISPKAVSTDTQYF

V gene: TRBV5-8
J gene: TRBJ2-5
D gene: NA
CDR3 protein: CATRETSVQETQYF

V gene: TRBV7-9
J gene: TRBJ2-5
D gene: TRBD1
CDR3 protein: CASSLGTGGFETQYF

V gene: TRBV7-2
J gene: TRBJ2-7
D gene: TRBD1
CDR3 protein: CASSLATGVNTYEQYF

V gene: TRBV6-1
J gene: TRBJ2-1
D gene: NA
CDR3 protein: CASSVGPIQQFF

V gene: TRBV19
J gene: TRBJ2-1
D gene: NA
CDR3 protein: CASIGSYNEQFF

V gene: TRBV6-1
J gene: TRBJ1-2
D gene: NA
CDR3 protein: CASSEAREGYGYTF

V gene: TRBV19
J gene: TRBJ1-1
D gene: NA
CDR3 protein: CASSTPDQWDTEAFF

V gene: TRBV19
J gene: TRBJ1-2
D gene: NA
CDR3 protein: CASSMSGRDNYGYTF

V gene: TRBV6-1
J gene: TRBJ2-7
D gene: NA
CDR3 protein: CASVARLYEQYF

V gene: TRBV4-2
J gene: TRBJ2-7
D gene: NA
CDR3 protein: CASSQDPLAPLNEQYF

V gene: TRBV6-6
J gene: TRBJ1-2
D gene: NA
CDR3 protein: CASQPFAAGNYGYTF

V gene: TRBV5-1
J gene: TRBJ2-3
D gene: NA
CDR3 protein: CASSLLTSLSTDTQYF

V gene: TRBV11-1
J gene: TRBJ2-7
D gene: TRBD1
CDR3 protein: CASSHTTGGSLYEQYF

V gene: TRBV4-1
J gene: TRBJ2-7
D gene: NA
CDR3 protein: CASSQDFWQGLNYEQYF

V gene: TRBV5-1
J gene: TRBJ2-7
D gene: NA
CDR3 protein: CASSLEVTSYEQYF

V gene: TRBV11-2
J gene: TRBJ2-6
D gene: NA
CDR3 protein: CASSLEGSASGANVLTF

V gene: TRBV10-3
J gene: TRBJ1-2
D gene: TRBD1
CDR3 protein: CAISEDRGGYGYTF

V gene: TRBV4-2
J gene: TRBJ2-2
D gene: NA
CDR3 protein: CASSQEGVGATNTGELFF

V gene: TRBV28
J gene: TRBJ1-1
D gene: NA
CDR3 protein: CASSSTGRTEAFF

V gene: TRBV4-2
J gene: TRBJ2-5
D gene: TRBD2
CDR3 protein: CASSPGGRGETQYF

V gene: TRBV5-6
J gene: TRBJ2-7
D gene: TRBD1
CDR3 protein: CASRYRTGGFDEQYF

V gene: TRBV7-3
J gene: TRBJ1-2
D gene: TRBD1
CDR3 protein: CASSLRQGDGYTF

V gene: TRBV7-2
J gene: TRBJ2-3
D gene: TRBD2
CDR3 protein: CASSLRISGGGDTQYF